The clone carrying this T cell receptor beta chain has a handful of counts. The data belong to a study of blood T cell repertoires in COVID-19. Study in general: The analysed material was cDNA or gDNA that came from T cells, B-cell-depleted T cells, or PBMCs.

Germline V lookup: CDR1 GTSNPN, CDR2 SVGIG (reference sequence). The CDR3 is 16 residues long. The J segment lost 3 bases and the V segment lost 7 bases, leaving 11 bases of the junction unmatched. Per the study methods: Reference gene primer amplification in the assay estimated nucleated cell counts. TCRdb's copy holds only in-frame clones and misses some; the assay was immunoSEQ multiplex PCR. Clonal size and the V and J genes are those of that table, whereas D and trimming came from the DNA. The sample holds almost 30,000 clones, approximately 67% seen once. This receptor was taken from a human donor in a cohort sampled during active COVID-19. The genes are TRBV30 and TRBJ2-2; 10 bases fit TRBD1. Sequenced: peripheral blood. CDR3 residues: CASPPSTGGHTGELFF. CDR3 in DNA: TGTGCCTCGCCACCATCGACAGGGGGCCACACCGGGGAGCTGTTTTTT.